A selection of T cell receptor beta chains follows, all from one sample in a study of T cells after yellow fever vaccination. TCRdb fed the 5' RACE reads into MiXCR, producing one record per CDR3 protein. Here the sample spans hundreds of thousands of distinct CDR3 sequences, about an eighth being singletons. The material sequenced was CD4+ T cells sorted from PBMCs, taken 15 days after the yellow fever booster vaccination. These receptors all come from a man in his late teens or twenties who received the YFV17D yellow fever vaccine. CDR3s include the opening cysteine and the closing phenylalanine or tryptophan. A D gene is named only where the DNA matches it firmly. Expanded clones are given a class, and other clones once, few, many or no size at all.

clone_size,v_call,d_call,j_call,cdr3_nt,cdr3_aa
NA,TRBV29-1,TRBD1,TRBJ1-2,TGCAGCGTTGACGCCGGACAGGGAGGCTATGGCTACACCTTC,CSVDAGQGGYGYTF
many,TRBV7-2,NA,TRBJ2-5,TGTGCCAGCAGTCGCAGGATGGGGGGCCAAGAGACCCAGTACTTC,CASSRRMGGQETQYF
NA,TRBV4-3,NA,TRBJ2-3,TGCGCCAGCAGCCAAGAAACCGTCACAGATACGCAGTATTTT,CASSQETVTDTQYF
few,TRBV5-1,NA,TRBJ2-5,TGCGCCAGCAGCCTACTCACCGGGACCCAATCTGGGGCCCAGTACTTC,CASSLLTGTQSGAQYF
few,TRBV27,NA,TRBJ1-6,TGTGCCAGCAGGACTCAGGGGAGGAATTCACCCCTCCACTTT,CASRTQGRNSPLHF
NA,TRBV27,TRBD1,TRBJ2-7,TGTGCCAGCAGTTCACATAGGACAGGGGCCTACGAGCAGTACTTC,CASSSHRTGAYEQYF
NA,TRBV27,TRBD1,TRBJ2-7,TGTGCCAGCAGTTACAGGGGGCGATCCTACGAGCAGTACTTC,CASSYRGRSYEQYF
many,TRBV7-9,NA,TRBJ2-5,TGTGCCAGCAGCTCCGACTGGCGGGGTACCCAGTACTTC,CASSSDWRGTQYF
few,TRBV10-1,NA,TRBJ1-1,TGCGCCAGCAGTGAGCGCGAGGGAAGGGTCGCTGAAGCTTTCTTT,CASSEREGRVAEAFF
NA,TRBV29-1,TRBD1,TRBJ1-5,TGCAGCGTGAAAAACAGGGGTGTAAATCAGCCCCAGCATTTT,CSVKNRGVNQPQHF
NA,TRBV4-3,TRBD2,TRBJ2-1,TGCGCCAGCAGTCCCGCGGGGGGGCATTACAATGAGCAGTTCTTC,CASSPAGGHYNEQFF
few,TRBV12-3/TRBV12-4,TRBD2,TRBJ2-7,TGTGCCAGCAGTTTCGAACTAGCGGGGGGTACTCACGAGCAGTACTTC,CASSFELAGGTHEQYF
NA,TRBV27,NA,TRBJ1-2,TGTGCCAGCAGCCCTCAGGGAAATAACTATGGCTACACCTTC,CASSPQGNNYGYTF
few,TRBV7-9,NA,TRBJ1-6,TGTGCCAGCAGCTTTGGATGGGGGCAGGGTGGGTCACCCCTCCACTTT,CASSFGWGQGGSPLHF
NA,TRBV5-1,TRBD2,TRBJ2-1,TGCGCCAGCGGGTTTTCTGGACTAGCGGGGGGCGATGAGCAGTTCTTC,CASGFSGLAGGDEQFF
NA,TRBV6-2/TRBV6-3,NA,TRBJ1-2,TGTGCCAGCAGCCCGCCTCCACCAGCTTCCAACTATGGCTACACCTTC,CASSPPPPASNYGYTF
many,TRBV5-1,TRBD1,TRBJ2-3,TGCGCCAGCAGCGCGACAGGGACAGATACGCAGTATTTT,CASSATGTDTQYF
NA,TRBV5-4,NA,TRBJ2-7,TGTGCCAGCAGCTTGAGTCGGGCAGACTCCTACGAGCAGTACTTC,CASSLSRADSYEQYF
NA,TRBV10-3,NA,TRBJ1-2,TGTGCCATCAGTGAGTCGATCTTGACGGACAATAAGGGCTACACCTTC,CAISESILTDNKGYTF
NA,TRBV7-9,NA,TRBJ2-1,TGTGCCAGCGGCCTCCAGGCTACTGAGCAGTTCTTC,CASGLQATEQFF
many,TRBV6-5,NA,TRBJ1-2,TGTGCCAGCAGAACACCGGGGGGCGACGATGGCTACACCTTC,CASRTPGGDDGYTF
NA,TRBV7-2,NA,TRBJ2-3,TGTGCCAGCAGCTTAGTTACGACAGCTACAGATACGCAGTATTTT,CASSLVTTATDTQYF
few,TRBV12-3/TRBV12-4,TRBD2,TRBJ2-3,TGTGCCAGCAGCCAGAGAGCGGGGGGGATCACAGATACGCAGTATTTT,CASSQRAGGITDTQYF
NA,TRBV6-5,TRBD1,TRBJ1-6,TGTGCCAGCAGTTACTCCATCCCCGGGGGGGACAGTAATTCACCCCTCCACTTT,CASSYSIPGGDSNSPLHF
many,TRBV5-1,NA,TRBJ1-2,TGCGCCAGCAGCTTGGGTCAGGCCCACTATGGCTACACCTTC,CASSLGQAHYGYTF
NA,TRBV2,NA,TRBJ1-5,TGTGCCAGCAGAGGCACAGGATTCAATCAGCCCCAGCATTTT,CASRGTGFNQPQHF
few,TRBV15,NA,TRBJ1-4,TGTGCCACCAGCAACCTACAGGCTAATGAAAAACTGTTTTTT,CATSNLQANEKLFF
few,TRBV12-3/TRBV12-4,NA,TRBJ1-5,TGTGCCAGCAGTACCAGACCGTTGCGCCAGCCCCAGCATTTT,CASSTRPLRQPQHF
NA,TRBV5-1,TRBD1,TRBJ1-2,TGCGCCAGCAGCTGGAGCGGGACAGGGCAGGCTGGCTACACCTTC,CASSWSGTGQAGYTF
NA,TRBV12-5,TRBD2,TRBJ2-2,TGTGCTAGTGGTTTGGGGGGGACTAGCAGGACCTCCGGGGAGCTGTTTTTT,CASGLGGTSRTSGELFF
many,TRBV7-6,NA,TRBJ2-7,TGTGCCAGCAGCCACTTGGGCGACGAGCAGTACTTC,CASSHLGDEQYF
NA,TRBV11-2,TRBD1,TRBJ1-2,TGTGCCAGCAGAAAGACAGGGTACTATGGCTACACCTTC,CASRKTGYYGYTF
NA,TRBV7-3,TRBD1,TRBJ1-2,TGTGCCAGCAGCCCCGGACAGGGGATGGGCTACACCTTC,CASSPGQGMGYTF
few,TRBV5-4,TRBD1,TRBJ2-3,TGTGCCAGCAGCTTCGGGACAGGGGTCACAGATACGCAGTATTTT,CASSFGTGVTDTQYF
many,TRBV4-1,NA,TRBJ2-5,TGCGCCAGCAGCCCCCCGGCAGGGTGGGAGACCCAGTACTTC,CASSPPAGWETQYF
NA,TRBV9,NA,TRBJ2-3,TGTGCCAGCAGCGTCGGCGTTCGGGTGACAGATACGCAGTATTTT,CASSVGVRVTDTQYF
NA,TRBV15,NA,TRBJ2-2,TGTGCCACCAGCAGAGATACGACAGGGGAGCTGTTTTTT,CATSRDTTGELFF
few,TRBV5-6,NA,TRBJ1-1,TGTGCCAGCAGCTTGGTCGCCAGCCGGAACACTGAAGCTTTCTTT,CASSLVASRNTEAFF
few,TRBV11-2,TRBD1,TRBJ2-1,TGTGCCAGCAGCTGGACAGGGCCTCCTAATGAGCAGTTCTTC,CASSWTGPPNEQFF
few,TRBV7-2,NA,TRBJ2-7,TGTGCCAGCAGCGCACAGGGTCAGCAGTACTTC,CASSAQGQQYF
NA,TRBV20-1,TRBD2,TRBJ2-5,TGCAGTGCTAGAGATTTTGGGACTAGCGGATACCAAGAGACCCAGTACTTC,CSARDFGTSGYQETQYF
few,TRBV9,NA,TRBJ2-3,TGTGCCAGCAGCGTAGGGGGGGTACCGACCACAGATACGCAGTATTTT,CASSVGGVPTTDTQYF
many,TRBV5-4,NA,TRBJ2-7,TGTGCCAGCAGCTTCTTCGATACTCGGGAGCAGTACTTC,CASSFFDTREQYF
few,TRBV4-1,NA,TRBJ1-6,TGCGCCAGCAGCCCGCGGGACCGTTCTTCATTGTTGGCCCTCCACTTT,CASSPRDRSSLLALHF
NA,TRBV18,NA,TRBJ1-2,TGTGCCAGCTCGCTAACCTCGACAGTGCGCCCTAACTATGGCTACACCTTC,CASSLTSTVRPNYGYTF
NA,TRBV27,TRBD2,TRBJ2-1,TGTGCCAGCAGTTTAGCGCGACTAGCGGAAAACAATGAGCAGTTCTTC,CASSLARLAENNEQFF
many,TRBV12-3/TRBV12-4,NA,TRBJ2-3,TGTGCCAGCAGGCCAGAGGGGGATACGCAGTATTTT,CASRPEGDTQYF
few,TRBV6-5,NA,TRBJ1-1,TGTGCCAGCAGTTATGGACTAGCTGCTGAAGCTTTCTTT,CASSYGLAAEAFF
NA,TRBV2,TRBD1,TRBJ2-3,TGTGCCAGCAGTAGACAGGGGTCGGGAGATACGCAGTATTTT,CASSRQGSGDTQYF
few,TRBV4-1,NA,TRBJ2-5,TGCGCCAGCAGCCGGGCGGCGGCCTTCGAGACCCAGTACTTC,CASSRAAAFETQYF
many,TRBV5-6,NA,TRBJ2-4,TGTGCCAGCAGCTTGGACAGCCTAGCCAAAAACATTCAGTACTTC,CASSLDSLAKNIQYF
NA,TRBV19,NA,TRBJ2-5,TGTGCCAGTTCCTATAGTAGCGCACAAGAGACCCAGTACTTC,CASSYSSAQETQYF
many,TRBV5-1,TRBD2,TRBJ2-1,TGCGCCAGCAGCTTCGGGGGGACCCCGGTCTGGCAGTTCTTC,CASSFGGTPVWQFF
many,TRBV15,TRBD1,TRBJ2-2,TGTGCCACCAGCAGCCGGGACAGGGGGACCGGGGAGCTGTTTTTT,CATSSRDRGTGELFF